These T cell receptor beta chains were read from a single sample in a study of CD4 and CD8 cells across lung adenocarcinoma regions. TCRdb processed the PCR reads anew with MiXCR; each CDR3 protein has one entry. Found here are approximately 12,000 distinct CDR3 sequences, under 75% of them singletons; the top ten hold 35% to 40%. The sequencing sample was made of CD8+ T cells from the margin of a lung tumor. These receptors all stem from a female donor with lung adenocarcinoma. The CD4 and CD8 labels of this study may be unreliable. Both conserved end residues are part of each CDR3. Each record gives: clone size, J gene, D gene, V gene, CDR3 DNA, CDR3 protein. D genes are given only for firm matches. Only part of the rows carry a size: once, few, many, or a class if the clone is expanded.

size: many; J: TRBJ2-3; D: .; V: TRBV12-3/TRBV12-4; DNA: TGTGCCAGCAGTTTAGGAGCACAGCTTGGGGTGGGTACGCAGTATTTT; CDR3: CASSLGAQLGVGTQYF
size: few; J: TRBJ2-2; D: .; V: TRBV6-1; DNA: TGTGCCAGCACTCTAAGACAGACCGGGGAGCTGTTTTTT; CDR3: CASTLRQTGELFF
size: medium-sized; J: TRBJ2-1; D: .; V: TRBV7-2; DNA: TGTGCCAGCAGCTTAGTTTCCTACAATGAGCAGTTCTTC; CDR3: CASSLVSYNEQFF
size: .; J: TRBJ2-5; D: .; V: TRBV7-2; DNA: TGTGCCAGCAGCCCCCAGGGTGAGACCCAGTACTTC; CDR3: CASSPQGETQYF
size: .; J: TRBJ2-3; D: .; V: TRBV27; DNA: TGTGCCAGCAGTGGGGGCGGGTTCACAGATACGCAGTATTTC; CDR3: CASSGGGFTDTQYF
size: many; J: TRBJ2-7; D: .; V: TRBV27; DNA: TGTGCCAGCAGTAACTTAGGTCGGGGGGCAACCTACGAGCAGTACTTC; CDR3: CASSNLGRGATYEQYF
size: .; J: TRBJ1-1; D: .; V: TRBV6-1; DNA: TGTGCCAGCAGCACCGGGGGACATACAGACACTGAAGCTTTCTTT; CDR3: CASSTGGHTDTEAFF
size: .; J: TRBJ2-1; D: .; V: TRBV6-1; DNA: TGTGCCAGCAGTCCCGCTAGCGCATCCTACAATGAGCAGTTCTTC; CDR3: CASSPASASYNEQFF
size: .; J: TRBJ1-2; D: .; V: TRBV11-2; DNA: TGTGCCAGCAGCTTAGTAGGAGGCCTTTCCCTTAACTATGGCTACACCTTC; CDR3: CASSLVGGLSLNYGYTF
size: .; J: TRBJ2-7; D: TRBD1; V: TRBV6-1; DNA: TGTGCCAGCAGTGCCCGGGACAGGTCTTCCTACGAGCAGTACTTC; CDR3: CASSARDRSSYEQYF
size: .; J: TRBJ2-1; D: TRBD2; V: TRBV10-3; DNA: TGTGCCATCATGGAGACTAGCGGGGGCCTCTACAATGAGCAGTTCTTC; CDR3: CAIMETSGGLYNEQFF
size: .; J: TRBJ2-5; D: .; V: TRBV7-2; DNA: TGTGCCAGCAGCTTTGGGCAGCCGGGGGAGACCCAGTACTTC; CDR3: CASSFGQPGETQYF
size: once; J: TRBJ2-7; D: .; V: TRBV27; DNA: TGTGCCAGCAGTGGGGGCGGGGTCAAAGATACGCAGTACTTC; CDR3: CASSGGGVKDTQYF
size: .; J: TRBJ1-5; D: .; V: TRBV6-1; DNA: TGTGCCAGCAGCGTGGAAGAGGGACAGCCCCAGCATTTT; CDR3: CASSVEEGQPQHF
size: .; J: TRBJ2-1; D: TRBD2; V: TRBV7-2; DNA: TGTGCCAGCAGCTTAGTATTCGGGGGGGCGGGATACAATGAGCAGTTCTTC; CDR3: CASSLVFGGAGYNEQFF
size: .; J: TRBJ2-1; D: .; V: TRBV6-1; DNA: TGTGCCAGCAAATTTTACAATGAGCAGTTCTTC; CDR3: CASKFYNEQFF
size: .; J: TRBJ2-1; D: TRBD2; V: TRBV10-1; DNA: TGCGCCAGCAGCCAGACGGGACTAGACTACAATGAGCAGTTCTTC; CDR3: CASSQTGLDYNEQFF
size: .; J: TRBJ2-1; D: TRBD2; V: TRBV27; DNA: TGTGCCAGCAGACCTAGCGGTCCTTACAATGAGCAGTTCTTC; CDR3: CASRPSGPYNEQFF
size: .; J: TRBJ2-4; D: .; V: TRBV27; DNA: TGTGCCAGCAGTTTGGGCGGGTTCACAGACATGCAGTACTTC; CDR3: CASSLGGFTDMQYF
size: medium-sized; J: TRBJ2-1; D: TRBD2; V: TRBV11-1; DNA: TGTGCCAGCAGCCGACTAGCGGGGGACAATGAGCAGTTCTTC; CDR3: CASSRLAGDNEQFF
size: .; J: TRBJ2-1; D: .; V: TRBV6-1; DNA: TGTGCCAGCAGTGCTAGGGTAACCTACAATGAGCAGTTCTTC; CDR3: CASSARVTYNEQFF
size: .; J: TRBJ2-1; D: TRBD2; V: TRBV6-1; DNA: TGTGCCAGCAGTGTTCTAGCGGGAGACTCCTACAATGAGCAGTTCTTC; CDR3: CASSVLAGDSYNEQFF
size: medium-sized; J: TRBJ1-1; D: .; V: TRBV6-6; DNA: TGTGCCAGCAGTCTACTAAAATCCCGGGCCGAGCTTTTGGCTTTCTTT; CDR3: CASSLLKSRAELLAFF
size: .; J: TRBJ2-1; D: .; V: TRBV12-5; DNA: TGTGCTAGTGGTTTGAGCCTAAGCAATGAGCAGTTCTTC; CDR3: CASGLSLSNEQFF
size: many; J: TRBJ1-2; D: .; V: TRBV6-1; DNA: TGTGCCAGCAGATTTACGGACTATGGCTACACCTTC; CDR3: CASRFTDYGYTF
size: .; J: TRBJ2-4; D: TRBD1; V: TRBV6-1; DNA: TGTGCGAGCAGTGCTAGGGGGCACCGAGCCAAAGATACTCAGTACTTT; CDR3: CASSARGHRAKDTQYF
size: medium-sized; J: TRBJ1-6; D: .; V: TRBV6-5; DNA: TGTGCCAGCAGTTACTACCTCGCAGGGGATAATTCACCCCTCCACTTT; CDR3: CASSYYLAGDNSPLHF
size: once; J: TRBJ2-3; D: .; V: TRBV6-5; DNA: TGTGCCAGCACGGTACTGGGAGGCAAAGATACGCAGTATTTC; CDR3: CASTVLGGKDTQYF
size: medium-sized; J: TRBJ1-2; D: TRBD1; V: TRBV4-1; DNA: TGCGCCAGCAGCCAAGGGACAGGTGACGGCTACACCTTC; CDR3: CASSQGTGDGYTF
size: .; J: TRBJ2-3; D: TRBD1; V: TRBV6-1; DNA: TGTGCCAGCCGTCCTAGGGGGCAGCGAGCCAAAGACATGCAGTATTTT; CDR3: CASRPRGQRAKDMQYF
size: .; J: TRBJ2-2; D: .; V: TRBV6-5; DNA: TGTGCCAGCAGGTATCCCGGGAACACCGGGGAGCTGTTTTTT; CDR3: CASRYPGNTGELFF
size: medium-sized; J: TRBJ2-1; D: TRBD1; V: TRBV7-2; DNA: TGTGCCAGCAGCACTCACCGGGACAGGGAGTACAATGAGCAGTTCTTC; CDR3: CASSTHRDREYNEQFF
size: many; J: TRBJ2-6; D: TRBD1; V: TRBV10-1; DNA: TGCGCCAGCAGTCCCGGGACAGGGATGTCTGGGGCCAACGTCCTGACTTTC; CDR3: CASSPGTGMSGANVLTF
size: once; J: TRBJ2-3; D: TRBD2; V: TRBV6-1; DNA: TGTGCCAGCAGTGGCCGGGCGGGGGGGAGCGCCACAGACACTCAGTATTTT; CDR3: CASSGRAGGSATDTQYF
size: medium-sized; J: TRBJ2-5; D: TRBD1; V: TRBV6-1; DNA: TGTGCCAGCAGTGCAACCGGGACAGAGGGAGTAGAGACCCAGTACTTC; CDR3: CASSATGTEGVETQYF
size: .; J: TRBJ2-3; D: .; V: TRBV4-3; DNA: TGCGCCAGCAGCCAAGACGGCGGTACAGATACGCAGTATTTT; CDR3: CASSQDGGTDTQYF